This record looks at one T cell receptor beta chain sequence and its context. Assay: immunoSEQ multiplex PCR; the TCRdb copy retains only in-frame clones and omits some. Of 58,000 or so clones listed, around 86% were seen once; the top ten hold roughly 5.3%. Trimming stripped 3 bases from V and 0 bases from J, with 9 bases between. The CDR3 runs 14 residues. CDR1 is SGHAT and CDR2 is FQNNGV in the germline V gene. The sample is drawn from a study of technical replicates of blood from several donors. The TCR comes from a human donor in good health. Some clones in this sample may be carry-over from other donors' samples. J is TRBJ2-7 and V is TRBV11-2; tentative D call: TRBD1 (5 bases). The source material was PBMCs. The CDR3 bases are TGTGCCAGCAGCTTTGACAGATACTCCTACGAGCAGTACTTC. This gives the protein CASSFDRYSYEQYF.